Presented here are 3 T cell receptor beta chains from one specimen sequenced in a study of shared clonotypes between healthy human individuals. Method: immunoSEQ multiplex PCR; TCRdb's copy keeps in-frame clones and lacks some. This table has approximately 2.5 million clones, over 85% appearing once. Source material: naive CD4+ T cells sorted from blood. Described subset: CD45RA+ positively selected. These receptors came from a man aged 18 to 29 in good health.

This chain joins TRBV6-6 and TRBJ2-7; TRBD2 aligns across 12 bases. There are 15 residues in the CDR3. CDR1 and CDR2 (germline): MNHNY, SVGAGI (reference sequence). V shed 4 bases and J 6 bases; nucleotides not matched to a gene: 7. The CDR3 bases are TGTGCCAGCAGTTTAGGACTAGCGGGGATAAGCGAGCAGTACTTC. Residues: CASSLGLAGISEQYF.

In this sample, this clone turned up once. This chain connects TRBV5-4 to TRBJ2-5, with TRBD2 matching 8 bases. The germline V gene has CDR1 SGHNT and CDR2 YYREEE (reference sequence). Trimming removed 4 bases from V and 5 bases from J; junction bases left unmatched: 7. The CDR3 is made up of 14 amino acids. The CDR3 DNA sequence: TGTGCCAGCAGCAGCCCCGGGACTAGGGAGACCCAGTACTTC. Protein: CASSSPGTRETQYF.

This chain uses TRBV9 with TRBJ2-1, with TRBD2 matching over 12 bases. The length of the CDR3 is 20 residues. CDR1 and CDR2 (germline): SGDLS, YYNGEE. After removal of 0 bases from V and 2 bases from J, the junction contained 12 bases not matched to a gene. In DNA, the CDR3 is TGTGCCAGCAGCGTAGCCCTGTCTAGCGGGGGGGCCTCCCCCTACAATGAGCAGTTCTTC. Translated: CASSVALSSGGASPYNEQFF.